These 21 T cell receptor beta chains share one sample of origin, sequenced in a study of blood T cell repertoires in COVID-19. Some clones are missing from TCRdb's copy, which holds only in-frame ones; the method was immunoSEQ multiplex PCR. The profile shows hundreds of thousands of clones, 70% to 90% of them singletons. The sequencing sample was made of peripheral blood. These TCRs come from a woman aged 25 to 39 with COVID-19, enrolled during active disease.

The chain uses TRBV19 and TRBJ2-1; 9 nucleotides line up with TRBD2. The V and J ends lost 3 bases and 8 bases, in that order; junction bases with no gene match: 11. This CDR3 comprises 16 residues. CDR1 is LNHDA and CDR2 is SQIVND in the germline V gene (reference sequence). The CDR3 here is CASSMGGVAGVDEQFF. The CDR3 DNA sequence: TGTGCCAGTAGTATGGGAGGGGTAGCGGGAGTAGATGAGCAGTTCTTC. Combining the CDR3 with reference TRBV19 and TRBJ2-1 gives the whole variable domain DGGITQSPKYLFRKEGQNVTLSCEQNLNHDAMYWYRQDPGQGLRLIYYSQIVNDFQKGDIAEGYSVSREKKESFPLTVTSAQKNPTAFYLCASSMGGVAGVDEQFFGPGTRLTVL.

The chain couples TRBV5-1 to TRBJ2-1, with 7 bases fitting TRBD2. In germline, CDR1 is SGHRS, CDR2 YFSETQ. After removal of 3 bases from V and 14 bases from J, the junction contained 8 bases not matched to a gene. This CDR3 has 12 amino acids. CDR3 sequence reads: CASSSPLAEEFF. CDR3 coding DNA: TGCGCCAGCAGCTCCCCTCTAGCGGAGGAGTTCTTC.

CDR3 nucleotide sequence: TGTGCCAGTAAAGTACAGGGGGTTGGTCAGCCCCAGCATTTT. Its translation is CASKVQGVGQPQHF. V is TRBV19 and J is TRBJ1-5; 8 bases are shared with TRBD1. The CDR3 length is 14 residues. The germline CDR1 and CDR2 sequences are LNHDA and SQIVND (reference sequence). V shed 7 bases and J 6 bases; nucleotides not matched to a gene: 8.

This chain joins TRBV25-1 and TRBJ2-2, with D possibly being TRBD2 (5 bases). The CDR3 totals 17 residues. In germline, CDR1 is MGHDK, CDR2 SYGVNS. With 10 bases removed from V and 0 bases from J, the gap between germline ends came to 21 bases. The CDR3 bases are TGTGCCAAACGAGGGTCTCGCCCCCTTACGAACACCGGGGAGCTGTTTTTT. Its protein is CAKRGSRPLTNTGELFF.

This clone showed up just a few times. This chain connects TRBV4-2 to TRBJ1-6, with 8 positions matching TRBD1. The length of the CDR3 is 17 residues. Unmatched junction bases numbered 9, after V lost 0 bases and J lost 8 bases. Germline V gene lookup returns CDR1 LGHNA and CDR2 YNFKEQ. CDR3: CASSQEVQGVQDSPLHF. The CDR3 nucleotides read TGTGCCAGCAGCCAAGAAGTACAGGGGGTGCAGGATTCACCCCTCCACTTT.

The chain has TRBV6-5 and TRBJ1-4, with a possible D match to TRBD1 (6 bases). V lost 6 bases and J 8 bases, leaving 19 bases between the germline ends. This CDR3 is 15 amino acids long. CDR1 and CDR2 (germline): MNHEY, SVGAGI. This chain's CDR3 is CASRGWGGGAEKLFF. The CDR3 DNA reads TGTGCCAGCAGAGGCTGGGGTGGGGGGGCCGAAAAACTGTTTTTT.

The rearrangement joins TRBV19 to TRBJ1-5; perhaps TRBD1 as D (5 bases). Trimming removed 7 bases at V and 6 bases at J, with 13 bases between. From germline, CDR1 is LNHDA and CDR2 SQIVND (reference sequence). The CDR3 consists of 13 residues. CDR3 amino acids: CASTRTGGQPQHF. CDR3 nucleotide sequence: TGTGCCAGTACCCGGACGGGGGGTCAGCCCCAGCATTTT.

There are a few counts of this clone. The V gene is TRBV19, the J gene TRBJ1-5, with a tentative D call TRBD1 (5 bases). Trimming left V 6 bases short and J 4 bases short, with 16 bases between. The germline CDR1 and CDR2 sequences are LNHDA and SQIVND (reference sequence). This CDR3 is built from 15 residues. This CDR3 reads CASRVSGTLNQPQHF. DNA for the CDR3: TGTGCCAGTAGGGTTTCTGGGACTTTAAATCAGCCCCAGCATTTT.

The gene calls are TRBV6-5 and TRBJ2-1; a possible D gene is TRBD2 (5 bases). V lost 0 bases, J lost 1 base, and 7 bases lay in between. Germline V gene data show CDR1 as MNHEY and CDR2 as SVGAGI. This CDR3 has 15 amino acids. CDR3 region: CASSYSRGSYNEQFF. CDR3 coding DNA: TGTGCCAGCAGTTACTCACGCGGGTCCTACAATGAGCAGTTCTTC.

The CDR3 DNA sequence: TGCAGTGCTAGTGTCTTACTAGCGGGGGGCACCTACGAGCAGTACTTC. Translated: CSASVLLAGGTYEQYF. This chain joins TRBV20-1 and TRBJ2-7; 12 bases agree with TRBD2. CDR3 length: 16 residues. J was trimmed by 2 bases and V by 3 bases; bases with no gene match: 8. Germline loops: CDR1 DFQATT, CDR2 SNEGSKA (reference sequence).

The chain combines TRBV24-1 with TRBJ2-1, with D possibly matching TRBD1 (6 bases). This CDR3 contains 14 residues. The germline V and J ends were trimmed by 3 bases and 5 bases, with 10 bases remaining between them. The V gene's germline CDR1 is KGHDR and CDR2 SFDVKD. The CDR3 DNA is TGTGCCACCAGTGATCCAACAGGGAACAATGAGCAGTTCTTC. It is translated as CATSDPTGNNEQFF.

V is TRBV10-3 and J is TRBJ2-6, with 8 bases fitting TRBD1. The length of the CDR3 is 19 residues. The germline V gene encodes CDR1 ENHRY and CDR2 SYGVKD. Germline trimming cut 6 bases from V and 4 bases from J; bases unmatched to any gene: 17. CDR3: CAISSTDRERDMGANVLTF. DNA of the CDR3: TGTGCCATCAGCTCAACGGACAGGGAGAGAGATATGGGGGCCAACGTCCTGACTTTC.

The chain carries TRBV7-2 and TRBJ1-3; 9 positions agree with TRBD1. Germline values: CDR1 SGHTA, CDR2 FQGNSA. J lost 4 bases, V lost 1 base, and 2 bases had no gene match. This CDR3 contains 15 residues. The CDR3 DNA sequence: TGTGCCAGCAGCTTAGTAGGGACAGGGGGAAACACCATATATTTT. Translating gives CASSLVGTGGNTIYF.

The V gene is TRBV27, the J gene TRBJ1-2, with D perhaps matching TRBD1 (5 bases). The germline gives CDR1 MNHEY, CDR2 SMNVEV (reference sequence). The CDR3 runs 17 residues. V lost 0 bases and J lost 5, with 19 bases in between. CDR3 nucleotide sequence: TGTGCCAGCAGTTTATCCGGCCAGGGCCCACCTGGGTATGGCTACACCTTC. It specifies CASSLSGQGPPGYGYTF.

This clone was counted a few times. J is TRBJ1-1 and V is TRBV5-4; D not resolved. From germline, CDR1 is SGHNT and CDR2 YYREEE (reference sequence). Trimming removed 4 bases from V and 1 base from J, with 8 bases in between. The length of the CDR3 is 13 residues. CDR3 sequence: CASSRPSNTEAFF. CDR3 coding DNA: TGTGCCAGCAGCCGTCCTTCGAACACTGAAGCTTTCTTT. The full variable domain, with the rest looked up from reference TRBV5-4 and TRBJ1-1, is ETGVTQSPTHLIKTRGQQVTLRCSSQSGHNTVSWYQQALGQGPQFIFQYYREEENGRGNFPPRFSGLQFPNYSSELNVNALELDDSALYLCASSRPSNTEAFFGQGTRLTVV.

In nucleotides, the CDR3 is TGTGCCAGCAGCCCGATCCTGGCAGGGGGAGGCACAGATACGCAGTATTTT. As protein: CASSPILAGGGTDTQYF. V and J are TRBV5-5 and TRBJ2-3; 7 bases agree with TRBD1. J lost 1 base, V lost 4 bases, and 12 bases had no gene match. CDR3 length: 17 residues. CDR1 is SGHKS and CDR2 is YYEKEE in the germline V gene (reference sequence).

CDR3: CAISEGTSGGKETQYF. The DNA of the CDR3 is TGTGCCATCAGTGAGGGGACTAGCGGGGGGAAGGAGACCCAGTACTTC. J is TRBJ2-5 and V is TRBV10-3; 15 bases are a match to TRBD2. Trimming cost V 2 bases and J 5 bases; bases outside gene matches: 3. Germline loops: CDR1 ENHRY, CDR2 SYGVKD. CDR3 length equals 16 residues.

The chain links TRBV7-6 to TRBJ2-2, with TRBD2 matching 9 bases. Germline V lookup: CDR1 SGHVS, CDR2 FNYEAQ. CDR3 length: 15 residues. V dropped 3 bases and J dropped 7; count of bases not matched to a gene: 6. The CDR3 DNA sequence: TGTGCCAGCAGCTTCGGGATAGCGGGGGACGGGGAGCTGTTTTTT. Its protein is CASSFGIAGDGELFF. The full variable domain, rest sourced from reference TRBV7-6 and TRBJ2-2, is GAGVSQSPRYKVTKRGQDVALRCDPISGHVSLYWYRQALGQGPEFLTYFNYEAQQDKSGLPNDRFSAERPEGSISTLTIQRTEQRDSAMYRCASSFGIAGDGELFFGEGSRLTVL.

This clone has just one count. The gene calls are TRBV29-1 and TRBJ1-2; maybe TRBD1 (5 bases). Germline values: CDR1 SQVTM, CDR2 ANQGSEA. V dropped 5 bases and J dropped 3 bases, with 13 bases sitting between them. This CDR3 region has 13 residues. This chain's CDR3 is CSVTAGDYYGYTF. The CDR3 DNA reads TGCAGCGTTACTGCCGGGGACTACTATGGCTACACCTTC.

V is TRBV7-2 and J is TRBJ2-5; TRBD2 aligns across 10 bases. The CDR3 loop spans 16 amino acids. CDR1 and CDR2 from the germline V gene are SGHTA and FQGNSA. With V trimmed by 0 bases and J by 2 bases, 3 bases remained unmatched. The CDR3 nucleotides read TGTGCCAGCAGCTTAGCCAGCGGGGGGGTACAAGAGACCCAGTACTTC. Translation gives CASSLASGGVQETQYF.

The CDR3 DNA reads TGTGCCAGCAGCTTACGGTCCCAGGGTCCATCGGAAAAACTGTTTTTT. Protein product: CASSLRSQGPSEKLFF. The J gene is TRBJ1-4, the V gene TRBV7-9; a possible D gene is TRBD1 (5 bases). The CDR3 extends over 16 amino acids. V gave up 2 bases and J gave up 8 bases, with 18 bases separating them. Germline V CDR1 and CDR2: SEHNR, FQNEAQ (reference sequence).